The next 21 T cell receptor beta chains were all read from a single sample in a study of cytomegalovirus exposure and HLA in healthy donors. A multiplex PCR was run with 60 Vbeta primers and 13 Jbeta primers. Data came from immunoSEQ multiplex PCR; TCRdb stores just in-frame clones and leaves some out. The table has about 140,000 clones, 61% seen once. The specimen sequenced was PBMCs. The receptors shown here come from a male donor in good health and CMV-seronegative.

The J gene is TRBJ2-1, the V gene TRBV5-1, with 9 bases matching TRBD2. The CDR3 is 16 amino acids. The germline CDR1 and CDR2 sequences are SGHRS and YFSETQ. The J segment lost 4 bases and the V segment lost 4 bases, leaving 9 bases of the junction unmatched. The CDR3: CASSLEGSGGYNEQFF. CDR3 DNA sequence: TGCGCCAGCAGCCTGGAGGGTAGCGGGGGTTACAATGAGCAGTTCTTC.

The chain employs TRBV27 and TRBJ2-7; tentative D call: TRBD1 (6 bases). The V end lost 4 bases, the J end lost 0 bases, and 16 bases lay between the germline ends. Germline CDR1 is MNHEY and CDR2 is SMNVEV (reference sequence). The CDR3 runs to 16 residues. The CDR3 sequence is CASSSKQTGFSYEQYF. CDR3 sequence (DNA): TGTGCCAGCAGTTCAAAACAGACAGGCTTCTCCTACGAGCAGTACTTC.

V and J are TRBV6-1 and TRBJ1-5; D may be TRBD1 (5 bases). The CDR3 contains 14 residues. Trimming removed 7 bases from V and 5 bases from J, with 15 bases in between. The germline V gene encodes CDR1 MNHNS and CDR2 SASEGT. The CDR3 DNA reads TGTGCCAGCAATACCCAGGGCGGGGATCAGCCCCAGCATTTT. Protein: CASNTQGGDQPQHF.

The chain combines TRBV4-3 with TRBJ1-2; unclear D gene. V was shortened by 1 base and J by 3 bases, with 9 bases between the two germline ends. Per germline, CDR1 LGHNA and CDR2 YSLEER. The CDR3 covers 14 residues. The CDR3 here is CASSQGTRDYGYTF. Here the CDR3 DNA reads TGCGCCAGCAGCCAAGGCACGCGGGACTATGGCTACACCTTC.

This clone was counted once. The chain carries TRBV6-5 and TRBJ1-5; TRBD1 matches at 7 bases. The CDR3 consists of 15 residues. Per germline, CDR1 MNHEY and CDR2 SVGAGI. V trimming: 4 bases; J trimming: 5 bases; junction bases outside the gene matches: 8. In DNA, the CDR3 is TGTGCCAGCAGTTCCCTACAGGGGTTGGATCAGCCCCAGCATTTT. It is translated as CASSSLQGLDQPQHF.

The rearrangement joins TRBV29-1 to TRBJ2-2; maybe TRBD1 (6 bases). The CDR3 has 13 residues. The germline gives CDR1 SQVTM, CDR2 ANQGSEA. V gave up 7 bases and J gave up 6 bases, with 15 bases separating them. CDR3 protein: CSACRGLAGELFF. DNA for the CDR3: TGCAGCGCCTGTAGGGGGTTGGCCGGGGAGCTGTTTTTT.

V and J are TRBV2 and TRBJ2-5; D remains unclear. Deletions cut 3 bases from V and 4 bases from J, with 3 bases between. The germline gives CDR1 SNHLY, CDR2 FYNNEI. The CDR3 has 11 amino acids. The CDR3 DNA is TGTGCCAGCAGTGATCTAGAGACCCAGTACTTC. Its protein product is CASSDLETQYF.

The chain joins TRBV29-1 to TRBJ1-4, with D tentatively TRBD1 (5 bases). CDR1 is SQVTM, CDR2 ANQGSEA, per germline. Trimming took 5 bases from V and 7 from J, leaving 11 bases between them. The CDR3 spans 12 residues. In DNA form, the CDR3 reads TGCAGCGTTCTGGGGGAGGGTGAAAAACTGTTTTTT. It encodes CSVLGEGEKLFF.

In nucleotides, the CDR3 is TGTGCCAGCAGTTTTCCGAGGGGGGGACAGGGCTATGGCTACACCTTC. It yields the protein CASSFPRGGQGYGYTF. V gene TRBV5-4 combines with J gene TRBJ1-2, with 9 bases that match TRBD1. Unmatched junction bases numbered 12, after V lost 5 bases and J lost 4 bases. CDR3 length equals 16 residues. The germline V gene encodes CDR1 SGHNT and CDR2 YYREEE (reference sequence).

This clone was recorded only once. The same CDR3 can be traced to other DNA sequences in this sample. The genes are TRBV6-5 and TRBJ1-1; TRBD1 agrees at 8 bases. CDR1 and CDR2 from the germline V gene are MNHEY and SVGAGI. This CDR3 is 14 amino acids long. With 4 bases clipped from V and 3 bases from J, the junction kept 4 bases outside the gene matches. The CDR3 spells CASSSGTGYTEAFF. DNA for the CDR3: TGTGCCAGCAGTTCCGGGACAGGCTACACTGAAGCTTTCTTT.

This clone was counted a few times. The chain employs TRBV7-9 and TRBJ1-2; 7 nucleotides agree with TRBD1. The CDR3 length is 13 residues. Looked up from germline, CDR1 is SEHNR and CDR2 is FQNEAQ (reference sequence). V was clipped by 3 bases and J by 4 bases; unmatched bases: 2. The DNA of the CDR3 is TGTGCCAGCAGCTTCGGGGACAGCTATGGCTACACCTTC. It codes for CASSFGDSYGYTF.

V gene TRBV6-5 combines with J gene TRBJ1-1; 7 bases match TRBD1. The trim removed 7 bases at V and 7 bases at J, leaving 3 bases unmatched. Germline V gives CDR1 MNHEY, CDR2 SVGAGI. The CDR3 totals 11 residues. The CDR3 region is CASIRTGEAFF. The CDR3 nucleotides read TGTGCCAGCATTCGGACAGGTGAAGCTTTCTTT.

This sequence joins TRBV2 and TRBJ2-3; 8 bases are shared with TRBD2. J lost 3 bases, V lost 5 bases, and 7 bases had no gene match. The CDR3 sequence is 15 residues long. Germline V gene data show CDR1 as SNHLY and CDR2 as FYNNEI. The CDR3 DNA reads as TGTGCCAGCAGTAAAAGGCGGGGGGAGACAGATACGCAGTATTTT. Its protein is CASSKRRGETDTQYF.

This clone has more than one count but fewer than ten. The V gene is TRBV9, the J gene TRBJ1-5; TRBD1 aligns across 7 bases. Germline CDR1 reads SGDLS; CDR2 reads YYNGEE. V gave up 4 bases and J gave up 0 bases; unmatched junction bases: 16. This CDR3 has 19 residues. The CDR3 DNA reads as TGTGCCAGCAGCTTCACGGGACAGTTAGTCGACTATAGCAATCAGCCCCAGCATTTT. Translation: CASSFTGQLVDYSNQPQHF.

The gene calls are TRBV6-5 and TRBJ2-4; perhaps TRBD1 as D (6 bases). V was cut by 5 bases and J by 2 bases, with 13 bases left in between. This CDR3 has 15 amino acids. Germline V CDR1 and CDR2: MNHEY, SVGAGI. CDR3 sequence (DNA): TGTGCCAGCAGTGACTTTACAGGGACCAAAAACATTCAGTACTTC. It codes for CASSDFTGTKNIQYF.

In this sample, this clone turned up a few times. CDR3 region: CATALAGSNEQFF. The CDR3 region has the DNA TGCGCCACCGCACTAGCGGGGTCCAATGAGCAGTTCTTC. This chain joins TRBV5-1 and TRBJ2-1; 10 nucleotides line up with TRBD2. This CDR3 has 13 residues. V lost 9 bases, J lost 6 bases, and 6 bases stayed unmatched. Germline values: CDR1 SGHRS, CDR2 YFSETQ.

The chain couples TRBV7-2 to TRBJ2-7, with TRBD1 identical over 9 bases. The CDR3 length is 13 residues. Trimming removed 5 bases from V and 3 bases from J; junction bases left unmatched: 2. Germline V gene lookup returns CDR1 SGHTA and CDR2 FQGNSA. The CDR3 bases are TGTGCCAGCAGCGCGGACAGGGGCTACGAGCAGTACTTC. Translating it yields CASSADRGYEQYF.

The chain has TRBV18 and TRBJ2-3, with D possibly matching TRBD2 (5 bases). Germline V gives CDR1 KGHSH, CDR2 LQKENI. The CDR3 has 16 residues. The V and J ends lost 2 bases and 0 bases respectively, with 12 bases between them. CDR3 sequence: CASSPFGVSSTDTQYF. CDR3 bases: TGTGCCAGCTCACCATTCGGGGTATCTAGCACAGATACGCAGTATTTT.

The chain links TRBV7-6 to TRBJ1-1; D ambiguous. The CDR3 is 14 amino acids. Germline CDR1 reads SGHVS; CDR2 reads FNYEAQ. V was clipped by 5 bases and J by 0 bases, with 10 bases between them. CDR3 nucleotide sequence: TGTGCCAGCAGCCAGTTGGGCATGAACACTGAAGCTTTCTTT. This translates into CASSQLGMNTEAFF.

This clone came up a few times. The chain couples TRBV5-1 to TRBJ2-7, with 7 positions matching TRBD1. The CDR3 loop spans 14 amino acids. V trimming: 6 bases; J trimming: 0 bases; junction bases outside the gene matches: 6. CDR1 is SGHRS and CDR2 is YFSETQ in the germline V gene. The CDR3, as DNA: TGCGCCAGCACCCGGGACAGCAACTCCTACGAGCAGTACTTC. Translation gives CASTRDSNSYEQYF. Using reference TRBV5-1 and TRBJ2-7 for the parts outside the CDR3, the full variable domain is KAGVTQTPRYLIKTRGQQVTLSCSPISGHRSVSWYQQTPGQGLQFLFEYFSETQRNKGNFPGRFSGRQFSNSRSEMNVSTLELGDSALYLCASTRDSNSYEQYFGPGTRLTVT.

This clone was recorded a few times. Other DNA sequences in the sample encode the same CDR3. The chain combines TRBV10-3 with TRBJ1-4; TRBD1 aligns across 7 bases. CDR1 is ENHRY and CDR2 is SYGVKD in the germline V gene. The J segment lost 8 bases and the V segment lost 0 bases, leaving 3 bases of the junction unmatched. This CDR3 contains 14 residues. The CDR3 DNA reads TGTGCCATCAGTGAGTCAGGACAGGACGAAAAACTGTTTTTT. Encoded protein: CAISESGQDEKLFF.